This TCR beta chain was recovered during a study of shared clonotypes between healthy human individuals. Germline V gene data show CDR1 as MNHNS and CDR2 as SASEGT. This CDR3 has 16 residues. J gave up 1 base and V 4 bases, and 7 bases lay outside the gene matches. TCRdb's copy holds only in-frame clones and misses some; the assay was immunoSEQ multiplex PCR. This sample has over 1.4 million clones, with approximately 97% found just once. The chain is built from TRBV6-1 and TRBJ2-5; 9 bases agree with TRBD2. The sample was naive CD4+ T cells sorted from blood. Stated subset: CD45RA+ positively selected. This TCR came from a man under 40 in good health. CDR3 nucleotides: TGTGCCAGCAGTGCTAGAGCGGGGGGATTCCAAGAGACCCAGTACTTC. The encoded protein is CASSARAGGFQETQYF.